This TCR beta chain derives from a study of blood T cell repertoires in COVID-19. Across the whole study: Material from acute and convalescent COVID-19 was sourced from the United States, Italy and Spain. PBMCs, B-cell-depleted T cells, or T cells were the source of the cDNA or gDNA that made up the material.

In the original analysis: The assay estimated nucleated cells by amplifying reference gene primers. Some clones are missing from TCRdb's copy, which holds only in-frame ones; the method was immunoSEQ multiplex PCR. V and J calls and clone size are those listed in that table; D and trimming were worked out from the DNA. Of 20,000 to 30,000 clones in the sample, roughly 71% were seen once. CDR3 size: 16 residues. CDR1 and CDR2 (germline): SNHLY, FYNNEI. The ends lost 5 bases at V and 2 bases at J; junction bases unmatched: 3. The sequenced sample consisted of peripheral blood. The chain links TRBV2 to TRBJ2-1; 13 bases align to TRBD2. This clonotype was obtained from a man aged 80 or over with active or convalescent COVID-19. CDR3 coding DNA: TGTGCCAGCAGTCGGGGACTAGCGGGAACCTACAATGAGCAGTTCTTC. The encoded protein is CASSRGLAGTYNEQFF. The entire variable domain, with the rest obtained from reference TRBV2 and TRBJ2-1, is as follows: EPEVTQTPSHQVTQMGQEVILRCVPISNHLYFYWYRQILGQKVEFLVSFYNNEISEKSEIFDDQFSVERPDGSNFTLKIRSTKLEDSAMYFCASSRGLAGTYNEQFFGPGTRLTVL.